A single sample is the source of the 14 T cell receptor beta chains below, sequenced in a study of T cells in tuberculosis. The assay was immunoSEQ multiplex PCR, and TCRdb's table has in-frame clones only and misses some. The table shows 30,000 to 35,000 clones, with roughly nine tenths occurring only once. The sample's time point: new active TB diagnosis, blood taken before or within 7 days of starting treatment. The sequences come from PBMCs, collected at tuberculosis diagnosis. These receptors all come from an adult with tuberculosis. Some clones in this sample may be carry-over from other donors' samples.

The count of this clone is one. CDR3 nucleotide sequence: TGTGCCAGTAGTATCTGGGGGCGGCGTAGTACCTACGAGCAGTACTTC. Translation: CASSIWGRRSTYEQYF. The chain recombines TRBV19 with TRBJ2-7; maybe TRBD1 (6 bases). Germline CDR1 LNHDA, CDR2 SQIVND (reference sequence). V lost 3 bases, J lost 2 bases, and 17 bases lay in between. The CDR3 runs 16 residues. The full variable domain, completed using reference TRBV19 and TRBJ2-7, is DGGITQSPKYLFRKEGQNVTLSCEQNLNHDAMYWYRQDPGQGLRLIYYSQIVNDFQKGDIAEGYSVSREKKESFPLTVTSAQKNPTAFYLCASSIWGRRSTYEQYFGPGTRLTVT.

The rearrangement joins TRBV2 to TRBJ2-2; 8 nucleotides agree with TRBD1. This CDR3 comprises 16 residues. The V gene's germline CDR1 is SNHLY and CDR2 FYNNEI. The V and J ends lost 6 bases and 1 base, in that order; junction bases with no gene match: 7. The CDR3 protein is CASSQTGTGNTGELFF. The CDR3 nucleotides read TGTGCCAGCAGCCAAACAGGGACAGGGAACACCGGGGAGCTGTTTTTT.

V usage is TRBV27 and J usage is TRBJ1-2; 7 bases fit TRBD1. With 6 bases clipped from V and 3 bases from J, the junction kept 4 bases outside the gene matches. Germline-derived CDR1 and CDR2 are MNHEY and SMNVEV (reference sequence). The CDR3 is made up of 13 amino acids. The chain's CDR3 is CASRITGDYGYTF. In DNA form, the CDR3 reads TGTGCCAGCAGAATTACAGGGGACTATGGCTACACCTTC.

This clone has more than one count but fewer than ten. The rearrangement uses TRBV6-5 and TRBJ2-1, with D hard to call. The CDR3 consists of 12 residues. V was pared by 6 bases and J by 5 bases, with 8 bases between. Germline assignment: CDR1 MNHEY and CDR2 SVGAGI. The chain's CDR3 is CASRSVDNEQFF. The CDR3 region has the DNA TGTGCCAGCAGATCGGTAGACAATGAGCAGTTCTTC.

The chain uses TRBV10-2 and TRBJ1-1; D uncertain. Germline V gene data show CDR1 as WSHSY and CDR2 as SAAADI. Trimming stripped 3 bases from V and 0 bases from J, with 5 bases between. The length of the CDR3 is 13 residues. The CDR3 sequence: CASSDPLNTEAFF. CDR3 sequence (DNA): TGCGCCAGCAGTGACCCCTTGAACACTGAAGCTTTCTTT.

This sequence joins TRBV13 and TRBJ1-6; 8 nucleotides align to TRBD1. Germline-derived CDR1 and CDR2 are PRHDT and FYEKMQ (reference sequence). Trimming took 3 bases from V and 4 from J; bases not matched to a gene: 5. The CDR3 is made up of 16 amino acids. CDR3 nucleotides: TGTGCCAGCAGCTTCGGACAGGGTTCTTATAATTCACCCCTCCACTTT. Encoded protein: CASSFGQGSYNSPLHF.

V gene TRBV5-1 combines with J gene TRBJ2-6, with TRBD1 as a possible D gene (5 bases). The CDR3 runs 18 residues. Trimming took 0 bases from V and 0 from J, leaving 13 bases between them. Germline V gives CDR1 SGHRS, CDR2 YFSETQ. The CDR3 DNA reads TGCGCCAGCAGCTTGGCCTCCACAGGAAGCTCTGGGGCCAACGTCCTGACTTTC. It codes for CASSLASTGSSGANVLTF.

The gene calls are TRBV11-2 and TRBJ2-7; 8 bases align to TRBD2. The CDR3 covers 16 residues. V lost 0 bases to trimming and J lost 5 bases; unmatched junction nucleotides: 9. Per the germline V gene, CDR1 is SGHAT and CDR2 is FQNNGV. The CDR3 sequence is CASSLDQAGGHHEQYF. The DNA of the CDR3 is TGTGCCAGCAGCTTAGATCAGGCGGGGGGCCACCACGAGCAGTACTTC.

The chain employs TRBV5-5 and TRBJ2-2; D is unresolved. Germline V CDR1 and CDR2: SGHKS, YYEKEE (reference sequence). V lost 0 bases, J lost 1 base, and 7 bases lay in between. The CDR3 totals 15 residues. In nucleotides, the CDR3 is TGTGCCAGCAGCTTGGCCGTTAGGAACACCGGGGAGCTGTTTTTT. Residues: CASSLAVRNTGELFF. The full variable domain, with the rest looked up from reference TRBV5-5 and TRBJ2-2, is DAGVTQSPTHLIKTRGQQVTLRCSPISGHKSVSWYQQVLGQGPQFIFQYYEKEERGRGNFPDRFSARQFPNYSSELNVNALLLGDSALYLCASSLAVRNTGELFFGEGSRLTVL.

The chain joins TRBV7-2 to TRBJ1-6; D not resolved. V lost 10 bases and J 2 bases, leaving 12 bases between the germline ends. This CDR3 is 14 amino acids long. From germline, CDR1 is SGHTA and CDR2 FQGNSA. The CDR3 protein is CATSAAAYNSPLHF. DNA of the CDR3: TGTGCCACCTCGGCCGCGGCCTATAATTCACCCCTCCACTTT.

The rearrangement uses TRBV7-9 and TRBJ1-6, with 8 bases that match TRBD1. The CDR3 runs 17 residues. V shed 0 bases and J 5 bases; nucleotides not matched to a gene: 6. Germline CDR1 reads SEHNR; CDR2 reads FQNEAQ (reference sequence). The CDR3 bases are TGTGCCAGCAGCTTAGCGGACAGGGTTGAAAATAATTCACCCCTCCACTTT. Its translation: CASSLADRVENNSPLHF.

The V call is TRBV2, the J call TRBJ1-4, with 7 bases lining up with TRBD1. Germline CDR1 and CDR2: SNHLY and FYNNEI. The CDR3 contains 15 residues. The V gene end was trimmed by 8 bases and the J gene end by 0 bases; junction bases not matched to a gene: 6. This chain's CDR3 is CASDRDTSTNEKLFF. Here the CDR3 DNA reads TGTGCCAGCGACAGGGATACCTCAACTAATGAAAAACTGTTTTTT.

This sequence joins TRBV2 and TRBJ2-7; 7 nucleotides align to TRBD1. The CDR3 is 15 residues long. V shed 6 bases and J 0 bases; nucleotides not matched to a gene: 8. Germline CDR1 SNHLY, CDR2 FYNNEI. The CDR3 nucleotides read TGTGCCAGCAGGGGGCTCAGGGACAGCTCCTACGAGCAGTACTTC. Translation gives CASRGLRDSSYEQYF.

This chain uses TRBV7-3 with TRBJ1-6, with D hard to call. The CDR3 length is 15 residues. Per germline, CDR1 SGHTA and CDR2 FQGTGA. V lost 1 base, J lost 7 bases, and 11 bases lay in between. CDR3 residues: CASSLSILPNSPLHF. The CDR3 DNA is TGTGCCAGCAGCTTAAGTATTCTTCCGAATTCACCCCTCCACTTT.